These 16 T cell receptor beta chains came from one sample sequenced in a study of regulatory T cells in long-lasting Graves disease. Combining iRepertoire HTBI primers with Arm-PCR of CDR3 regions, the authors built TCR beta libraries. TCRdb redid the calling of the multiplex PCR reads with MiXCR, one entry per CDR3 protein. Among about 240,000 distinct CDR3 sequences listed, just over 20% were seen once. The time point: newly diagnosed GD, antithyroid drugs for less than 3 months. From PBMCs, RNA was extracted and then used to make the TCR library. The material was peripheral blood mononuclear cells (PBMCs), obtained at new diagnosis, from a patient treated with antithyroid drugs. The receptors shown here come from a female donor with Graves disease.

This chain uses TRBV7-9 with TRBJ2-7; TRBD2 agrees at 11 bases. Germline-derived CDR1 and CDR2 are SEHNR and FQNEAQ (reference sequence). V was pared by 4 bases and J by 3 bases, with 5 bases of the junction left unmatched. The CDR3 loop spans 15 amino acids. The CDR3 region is CASSSPTSGNYEQYF. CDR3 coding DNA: TGTGCCAGCAGCTCGCCGACTAGCGGGAACTACGAGCAGTACTTC.

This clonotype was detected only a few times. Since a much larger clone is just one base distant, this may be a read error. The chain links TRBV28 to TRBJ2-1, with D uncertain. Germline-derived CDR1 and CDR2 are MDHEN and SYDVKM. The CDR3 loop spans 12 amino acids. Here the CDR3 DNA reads TGTGCCAGCAGGGTGCGGAAAGAGACCCAGCACTTC. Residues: CASRVRKETQHF. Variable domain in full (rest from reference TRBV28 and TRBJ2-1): DVKVTQSSRYLVKRTGEKVFLECVQDMDHENMFWYRQDPGLGLRLIYFSYDVKMKEKGDIPEGYSVSREKKERFSLILESASTNQTSMYLCASRVRKETQHFGPGTRLTVL.

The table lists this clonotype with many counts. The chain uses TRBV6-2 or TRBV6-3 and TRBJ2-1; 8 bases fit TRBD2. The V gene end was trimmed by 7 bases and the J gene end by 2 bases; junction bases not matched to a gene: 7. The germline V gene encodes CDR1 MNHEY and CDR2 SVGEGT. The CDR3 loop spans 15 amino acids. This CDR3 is CASTPPAGAYNEQFF. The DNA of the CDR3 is TGTGCCAGCACCCCACCAGCGGGAGCCTACAATGAGCAGTTCTTC.

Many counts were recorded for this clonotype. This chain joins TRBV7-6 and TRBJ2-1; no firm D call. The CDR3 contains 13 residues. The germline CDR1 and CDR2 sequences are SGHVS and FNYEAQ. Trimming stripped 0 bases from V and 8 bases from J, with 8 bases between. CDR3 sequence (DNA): TGTGCCAGCAGCTTAGCAAAAATAGATGAGCAGTTCTTC. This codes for CASSLAKIDEQFF.

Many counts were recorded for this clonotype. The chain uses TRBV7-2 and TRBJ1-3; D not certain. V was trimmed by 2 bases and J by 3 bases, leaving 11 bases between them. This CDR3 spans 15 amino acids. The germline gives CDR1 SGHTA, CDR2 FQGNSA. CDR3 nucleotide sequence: TGTGCCAGCAGCTTACAGCCTTATCTTGGAAACACCATATATTTT. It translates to CASSLQPYLGNTIYF.

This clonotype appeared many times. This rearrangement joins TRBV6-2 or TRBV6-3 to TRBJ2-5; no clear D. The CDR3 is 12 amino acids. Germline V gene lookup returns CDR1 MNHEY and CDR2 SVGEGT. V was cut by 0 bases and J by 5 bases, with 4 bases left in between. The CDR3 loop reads CASSYSTETQYF. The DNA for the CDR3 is TGTGCCAGCAGTTACTCGACGGAGACCCAGTACTTC.

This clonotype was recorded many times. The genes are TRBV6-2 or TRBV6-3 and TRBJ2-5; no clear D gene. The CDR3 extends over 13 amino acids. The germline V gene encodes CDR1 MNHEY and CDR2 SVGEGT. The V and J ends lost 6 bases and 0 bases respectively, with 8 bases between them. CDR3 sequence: CASRSPHQETQYF. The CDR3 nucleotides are TGTGCCAGCAGAAGCCCTCACCAAGAGACCCAGTACTTC.

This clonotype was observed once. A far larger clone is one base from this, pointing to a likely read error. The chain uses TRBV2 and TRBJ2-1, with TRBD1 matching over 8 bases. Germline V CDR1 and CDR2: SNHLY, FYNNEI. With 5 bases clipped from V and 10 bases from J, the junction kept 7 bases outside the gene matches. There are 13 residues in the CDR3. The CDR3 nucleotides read TGTGCCAGCAGTAGGGACAGGATCTACGAGCAGTTCTTC. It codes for CASSRDRIYEQFF.

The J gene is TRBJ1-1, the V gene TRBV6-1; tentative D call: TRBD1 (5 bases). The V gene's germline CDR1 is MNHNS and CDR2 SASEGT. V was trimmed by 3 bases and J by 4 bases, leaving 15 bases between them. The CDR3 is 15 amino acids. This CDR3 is CASSDSGFGGTEAFF. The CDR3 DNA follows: TGTGCCAGCAGTGACTCAGGGTTTGGGGGCACTGAAGCTTTCTTT.

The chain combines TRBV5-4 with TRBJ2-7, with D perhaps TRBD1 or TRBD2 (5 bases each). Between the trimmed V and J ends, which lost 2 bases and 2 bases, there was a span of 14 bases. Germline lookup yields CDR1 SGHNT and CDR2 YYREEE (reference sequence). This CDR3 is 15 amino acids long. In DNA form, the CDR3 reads TGTGCCAGCAGCTTACGGGACGACGGGGCCTACGAGCAGTACTTC. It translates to CASSLRDDGAYEQYF.

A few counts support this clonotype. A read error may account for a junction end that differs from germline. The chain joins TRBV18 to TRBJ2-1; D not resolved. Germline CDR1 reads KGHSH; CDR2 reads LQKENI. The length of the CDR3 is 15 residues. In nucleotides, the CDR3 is TGTCCCAGCTCACCAAGGCAGAGCTCCTACAATGAGCAGTTCTTC. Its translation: CPSSPRQSSYNEQFF.

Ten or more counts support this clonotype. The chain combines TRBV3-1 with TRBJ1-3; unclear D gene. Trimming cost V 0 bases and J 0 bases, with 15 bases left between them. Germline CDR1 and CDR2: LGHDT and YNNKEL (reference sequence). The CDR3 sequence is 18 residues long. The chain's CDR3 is CASSQDSGTLHSGNTIYF. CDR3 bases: TGTGCCAGCAGCCAAGATAGCGGCACGCTCCACTCTGGAAACACCATATATTTT.

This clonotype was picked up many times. CDR3 amino acids: CAWMDRGAYEQYF. The CDR3 nucleotides are TGTGCCTGGATGGACAGGGGGGCATACGAGCAGTACTTC. The genes are TRBV30 and TRBJ2-7, with 10 bases identical to TRBD1. Looked up from germline, CDR1 is GTSNPN and CDR2 is SVGIG (reference sequence). Losses at the gene ends were 4 bases for V and 4 bases for J; bases not matched to a gene: 4. The CDR3 is 13 amino acids.

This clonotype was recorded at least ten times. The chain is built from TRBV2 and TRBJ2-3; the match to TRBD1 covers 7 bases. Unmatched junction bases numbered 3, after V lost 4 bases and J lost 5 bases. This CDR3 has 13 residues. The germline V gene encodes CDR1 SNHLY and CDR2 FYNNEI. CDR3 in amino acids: CASSVTGLDTQYF. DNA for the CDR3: TGTGCCAGCAGTGTGACAGGGCTAGATACGCAGTATTTT.

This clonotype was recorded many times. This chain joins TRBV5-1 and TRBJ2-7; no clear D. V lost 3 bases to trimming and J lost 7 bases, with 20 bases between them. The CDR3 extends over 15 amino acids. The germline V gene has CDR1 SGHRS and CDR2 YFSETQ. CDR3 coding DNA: TGCGCCAGCAGCTGGGGTGGCTTAAAGTCTGAGGAGCAGTACTTC. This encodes CASSWGGLKSEEQYF. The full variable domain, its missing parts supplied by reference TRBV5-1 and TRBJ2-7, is KAGVTQTPRYLIKTRGQQVTLSCSPISGHRSVSWYQQTPGQGLQFLFEYFSETQRNKGNFPGRFSGRQFSNSRSEMNVSTLELGDSALYLCASSWGGLKSEEQYFGPGTRLTVT.

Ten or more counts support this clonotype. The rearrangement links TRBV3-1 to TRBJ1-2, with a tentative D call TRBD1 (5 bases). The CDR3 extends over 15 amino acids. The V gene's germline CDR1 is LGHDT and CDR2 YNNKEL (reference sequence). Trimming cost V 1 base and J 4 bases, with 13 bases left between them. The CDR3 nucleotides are TGTGCCAGCAGCCAAGGGACACTCGTTTTCTATGGCTACACCTTC. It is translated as CASSQGTLVFYGYTF.